The 23 T cell receptor beta chains in this list originate from one sample, sequenced in a study of blood T cell repertoires in COVID-19. Data came from immunoSEQ multiplex PCR; TCRdb stores just in-frame clones and leaves some out. The data contain 25,000 to 40,000 clones, 85% to 90% of them singletons. The sample was peripheral blood. These receptor sequences come from a man aged 65 to 85 with active COVID-19.

The rearrangement joins TRBV7-2 to TRBJ2-6; a weak D match, TRBD1 (5 bases). Trimming pared 1 base from V and 0 bases from J, leaving 10 bases between. Germline CDR1 and CDR2: SGHTA and FQGNSA. The CDR3 is 17 amino acids. CDR3 DNA sequence: TGTGCCAGCAGCTTAGTGGGCAGGGCCTCTGGGGCCAACGTCCTGACTTTC. Translated, it gives CASSLVGRASGANVLTF.

J is TRBJ2-5 and V is TRBV30, with TRBD2 matching 7 bases. This CDR3 spans 17 amino acids. V trimming: 0 bases; J trimming: 5 bases; junction bases outside the gene matches: 15. In germline, CDR1 is GTSNPN, CDR2 SVGIG (reference sequence). The chain's CDR3 is CAWSVRRGGSKGETQYF. DNA of the CDR3: TGTGCCTGGAGTGTACGGCGCGGCGGGAGTAAGGGTGAGACCCAGTACTTC.

The genes are TRBV3-1 (or the pseudogene TRBV3-2) and TRBJ2-7; 15 bases align to TRBD2. This CDR3 is 18 amino acids long. Germline CDR1 reads LGHDT; CDR2 reads YNNKEL (reference sequence). Trimming cost V 0 bases and J 7 bases; bases outside gene matches: 10. The CDR3 reads CASSQDYGTSGRMGEQYF. Here the CDR3 DNA reads TGTGCCAGCAGCCAAGATTATGGGACTAGCGGGAGGATGGGGGAGCAGTACTTC.

V is TRBV7-2 and J is TRBJ1-5; D is unclear. Trimming removed 5 bases from V and 3 bases from J, with 11 bases in between. Germline values: CDR1 SGHTA, CDR2 FQGNSA. This CDR3 region has 14 residues. This CDR3 reads CASSPDYANQPQHF. The CDR3 nucleotides are TGTGCCAGCAGCCCGGACTATGCCAATCAGCCCCAGCATTTT.

The chain has TRBV27 and TRBJ1-2; D may be TRBD1 (5 bases). Trimming removed 8 bases from V and 0 bases from J, with 16 bases in between. The CDR3 loop spans 15 amino acids. Germline CDR1 is MNHEY and CDR2 is SMNVEV (reference sequence). CDR3 in DNA: TGTGCCAGCCGCCGGATATTGACAGCTAACTATGGCTACACCTTC. The encoded protein is CASRRILTANYGYTF.

The V call is TRBV7-3, the J call TRBJ2-3, with 13 bases aligning to TRBD2. There are 16 residues in the CDR3. Germline CDR1 and CDR2: SGHTA and FQGTGA. V dropped 5 bases and J dropped 3; count of bases not matched to a gene: 5. CDR3 in amino acids: CASSRLAGGWTDTQYF. CDR3 bases: TGTGCCAGCAGCCGACTAGCGGGAGGTTGGACAGATACGCAGTATTTT.

The V and J genes are TRBV14 and TRBJ2-1; 9 bases agree with TRBD2. In germline, CDR1 is SGHDN, CDR2 FVKESK. The CDR3 loop spans 14 amino acids. J gave up 10 bases and V 7 bases, and 11 bases lay outside the gene matches. CDR3 coding DNA: TGTGCCAGCACCCGGAAGGGGGCGGGAGGGGAGCAGTTCTTC. It translates to CASTRKGAGGEQFF.

This clone appeared a few times. The chain has TRBV28 and TRBJ1-2; weak D call: TRBD1 (5 bases). Germline V gene sequence: CDR1 MDHEN, CDR2 SYDVKM. CDR3 length: 12 amino acids. The germline V and J ends were trimmed by 3 bases and 7 bases, with 9 bases remaining between them. CDR3 region: CASSLGGTGYTF. The CDR3 bases are TGTGCCAGCAGTTTGGGCGGGACTGGCTACACCTTC.

This CDR3 reads CSGGQLNTEAFF. The DNA of the CDR3 is TGCAGCGGAGGACAGTTGAACACTGAAGCTTTCTTT. The chain employs TRBV29-1 and TRBJ1-1, with D maybe TRBD1 (6 bases). This CDR3 spans 12 amino acids. Between the trimmed V and J ends, which lost 7 bases and 0 bases, there was a span of 9 bases. CDR1 is SQVTM and CDR2 is ANQGSEA in the germline V gene.

This chain connects TRBV12-3 or TRBV12-4 to TRBJ2-1, with D tentatively TRBD2 (6 bases). V lost 10 bases and J 12 bases, leaving 22 bases between the germline ends. The CDR3 has 13 amino acids. The CDR3 here is CATREGGPGSQFF. CDR3 DNA sequence: TGTGCCACCAGAGAAGGAGGGCCCGGCTCGCAGTTCTTC.

This chain joins TRBV2 and TRBJ2-6; 7 bases align to TRBD1. The CDR3 extends over 18 amino acids. V was clipped by 0 bases and J by 4 bases; unmatched bases: 9. Germline CDR1 reads SNHLY; CDR2 reads FYNNEI. The DNA of the CDR3 is TGTGCCAGCAGTGAAGCAAGGACAGGATGGACCGGGGCCAACGTCCTGACTTTC. Residues: CASSEARTGWTGANVLTF. Combining the CDR3 with reference TRBV2 and TRBJ2-6 gives the whole variable domain EPEVTQTPSHQVTQMGQEVILRCVPISNHLYFYWYRQILGQKVEFLVSFYNNEISEKSEIFDDQFSVERPDGSNFTLKIRSTKLEDSAMYFCASSEARTGWTGANVLTFGAGSRLTVL.

The V gene is TRBV7-6, the J gene TRBJ2-2; 14 nucleotides line up with TRBD2. Per germline, CDR1 SGHVS and CDR2 FNYEAQ. With 4 bases clipped from V and 9 bases from J, the junction kept 10 bases outside the gene matches. This CDR3 is built from 17 residues. CDR3 sequence (DNA): TGTGCCAGCAGCTCGGGACTAGCGGGAGCTTCAGGGAGGGAGCTGTTTTTT. Translated: CASSSGLAGASGRELFF.

The chain combines TRBV6-5 with TRBJ2-6; no definite D call. V lost 3 bases and J lost 0, with 9 bases in between. Germline loops: CDR1 MNHEY, CDR2 SVGAGI. The CDR3 extends over 16 amino acids. DNA of the CDR3: TGTGCCAGCAGTTATTCGGTACTCTCTGGGGCCAACGTCCTGACTTTC. As protein: CASSYSVLSGANVLTF.

The CDR3 loop reads CASWALGRVTEAFF. CDR3 coding DNA: TGTGCCAGTTGGGCCCTGGGGAGGGTCACTGAAGCTTTCTTT. The chain is built from TRBV19 and TRBJ1-1; D is uncertain. V gave up 8 bases and J gave up 4 bases, with 17 bases separating them. This CDR3 region has 14 residues. Germline assignment: CDR1 LNHDA and CDR2 SQIVND (reference sequence).

The J gene is TRBJ1-4, the V gene TRBV15; 10 nucleotides agree with TRBD1. The junction had 8 bases not matched to a gene; V was cut back by 7 bases and J by 6 bases. The CDR3 runs to 15 residues. Germline V CDR1 and CDR2: LNHNV, YYDKDF (reference sequence). CDR3: CATTSPGTGDEKLFF. The DNA for the CDR3 is TGTGCCACCACTTCACCCGGGACAGGGGATGAAAAACTGTTTTTT.

This clone was detected once. This chain links TRBV24-1 with TRBJ2-2; possible D gene TRBD1, 5 bases. Trimming pared 9 bases from V and 6 bases from J, leaving 10 bases between. Germline loops: CDR1 KGHDR, CDR2 SFDVKD. The CDR3 consists of 12 residues. CDR3 nucleotide sequence: TGTGCCACCCGATCCAGGGCCGGGGAGCTGTTTTTT. This translates into CATRSRAGELFF.

J is TRBJ2-3 and V is TRBV20-1; 13 bases line up with TRBD2. Losses at the gene ends were 3 bases for V and 1 base for J; bases not matched to a gene: 16. This CDR3 comprises 20 residues. Germline V gene data show CDR1 as DFQATT and CDR2 as SNEGSKA (reference sequence). This chain's CDR3 is CSASLGLAGYKKLRTDTQYF. CDR3 bases: TGCAGTGCTAGTTTGGGACTAGCGGGGTATAAAAAGCTACGCACAGATACGCAGTATTTT.

The CDR3, as DNA: TGTGCCAGCAGTTTGGGAGGGGATTCTTCTGGCTACACCTTC. Translated, it gives CASSLGGDSSGYTF. V and J are TRBV6-5 and TRBJ1-2, with a possible D match to TRBD1 (5 bases). V was trimmed by 4 bases and J by 7 bases, leaving 16 bases between them. The CDR3 covers 14 residues. Germline V gives CDR1 MNHEY, CDR2 SVGAGI.

The chain employs TRBV5-4 and TRBJ2-1, with 9 bases lining up with TRBD2. The germline CDR1 and CDR2 sequences are SGHNT and YYREEE (reference sequence). The CDR3 is 15 residues long. Germline trimming cut 0 bases from V and 10 bases from J; bases unmatched to any gene: 8. CDR3: CASSLGAGGPNEQFF. CDR3 nucleotides: TGTGCCAGCAGCTTGGGGGCGGGAGGGCCAAACGAGCAGTTCTTC.

CDR3 sequence: CASTYREGPTF. CDR3 sequence (DNA): TGTGCCAGCACTTACAGGGAAGGCCCAACTTTC. This chain links TRBV2 with TRBJ2-6, with D perhaps matching TRBD1 (6 bases). From germline, CDR1 is SNHLY and CDR2 FYNNEI. The CDR3 consists of 11 residues. Deletions cut 7 bases from V and 19 bases from J, with 17 bases between.

This clone was seen more than once but under ten times. J is TRBJ2-7 and V is TRBV6-2 or TRBV6-3; D might be TRBD1 (6 bases). Per germline, CDR1 MNHEY and CDR2 SVGEGT. V was cut by 2 bases and J by 3 bases, with 8 bases left in between. The CDR3 extends over 13 amino acids. The CDR3 DNA is TGTGCCAGCAGTTACGGACAGAGCTACGAGCAGTACTTC. This sequence encodes CASSYGQSYEQYF.

The chain is built from TRBV15 and TRBJ2-1; possible D gene TRBD1, 6 bases. Germline V gene lookup returns CDR1 LNHNV and CDR2 YYDKDF (reference sequence). The V end lost 9 bases, the J end lost 2 bases, and 11 bases lay between the germline ends. The CDR3 consists of 13 residues. As DNA, the CDR3 is TGTGCCACTCAACAGGGTCCCTACAATGAGCAGTTCTTC. It codes for CATQQGPYNEQFF.

This chain links TRBV7-9 with TRBJ2-7; 7 nucleotides align to TRBD1. V dropped 3 bases and J dropped 6; count of bases not matched to a gene: 5. Per the germline V gene, CDR1 is SEHNR and CDR2 is FQNEAQ (reference sequence). The CDR3 extends over 13 amino acids. CDR3 loop: CASSLTGKVEQYF. In DNA, the CDR3 is TGTGCCAGCAGCTTGACAGGGAAGGTCGAGCAGTACTTC.